The present entry profiles one T cell receptor beta chain with its context. The data belong to a study of CD8 T cells in Susac syndrome. RNA in amounts of about 0.5 to 1 ug was reverse transcribed with random hexamers. TCRdb re-called the immunoSEQ multiplex PCR reads through MiXCR, storing one row per CDR3 protein. Of about 300,000 distinct CDR3 sequences detected, 75% to 85% appear once; the ten largest clones hold around 0.2%. The receptor's source is a human donor with multiple sclerosis. Material: CD8+ T cells from PBMCs.

This CDR3 reads CSAETSILYNEQFF. As DNA, the CDR3 is TGCAGTGCTGAGACTTCGATCTTATACAATGAGCAGTTCTTC. The genes are TRBV20-1 and TRBJ2-1; D is ambiguous. This CDR3 is 14 amino acids long. Trimming stripped 5 bases from V and 4 bases from J, with 15 bases between. Germline CDR1 and CDR2: DFQATT and SNEGSKA (reference sequence).